The 32 T cell receptor beta chains listed next were all sequenced from one sample in a study of CD8 T cells in Susac syndrome. Random hexamers were used to reverse transcribe an amount of about 0.45 to 1 ug RNA. A single record per CDR3 protein comes from TCRdb applying MiXCR to the immunoSEQ multiplex PCR reads. The repertoire holds tens of thousands of distinct CDR3 sequences, with around 93% as singletons. Sequencing was carried out using CD8+ T cells from PBMCs. These receptors were obtained from a human donor with Susac syndrome.

This sequence joins TRBV6-6 and TRBJ2-3; no clear D. V shed 2 bases and J shed 0 bases, with 3 bases lying between them. The CDR3 consists of 13 residues. Germline-derived CDR1 and CDR2 are MNHNY and SVGAGI (reference sequence). As DNA, the CDR3 is TGTGCCAGCAGTTACCTGAGCACAGATACGCAGTATTTT. Translating it yields CASSYLSTDTQYF.

This clonotype was observed a single time. V gene TRBV7-9 combines with J gene TRBJ2-7; no clear D. Trimming cost V 0 bases and J 4 bases, with 7 bases left between them. Germline V gene sequence: CDR1 SEHNR, CDR2 FQNEAQ (reference sequence). This CDR3 contains 13 residues. The CDR3 sequence: CASSLAVVYEQYF. CDR3 nucleotides: TGTGCCAGCAGCTTAGCGGTAGTATACGAGCAGTACTTC.

V is TRBV28 and J is TRBJ2-6, with unresolved D. Germline V gives CDR1 MDHEN, CDR2 SYDVKM. V lost 7 bases to trimming and J lost 1 base, with 11 bases between them. CDR3 length equals 15 residues. The CDR3, as DNA: TGTGCCAGCAATCCGACGTCTTCTGGGGCCAACGTCCTGACTTTC. As protein: CASNPTSSGANVLTF.

This clonotype has a single count. This rearrangement joins TRBV5-1 to TRBJ2-5; 8 bases agree with TRBD1. The germline CDR1 and CDR2 sequences are SGHRS and YFSETQ. This CDR3 is 15 amino acids long. J lost 4 bases, V lost 4 bases, and 9 bases had no gene match. This chain's CDR3 is CASSLGTGGGETQYF. The CDR3 nucleotides are TGCGCCAGCAGCCTAGGGACAGGAGGAGGAGAGACCCAGTACTTC. Supplemented by reference TRBV5-1 and TRBJ2-5, the full variable domain reads KAGVTQTPRYLIKTRGQQVTLSCSPISGHRSVSWYQQTPGQGLQFLFEYFSETQRNKGNFPGRFSGRQFSNSRSEMNVSTLELGDSALYLCASSLGTGGGETQYFGPGTRLLVL.

The chain employs TRBV29-1 and TRBJ2-3; no clear D. CDR3 size: 14 residues. CDR1 and CDR2 (germline): SQVTM, ANQGSEA. V was trimmed by 3 bases and J by 0 bases, leaving 10 bases between them. The CDR3 sequence is CSVEGSSSTDTQYF. As DNA, the CDR3 is TGCAGCGTTGAGGGCTCCTCAAGCACAGATACGCAGTATTTT.

The rearrangement joins TRBV28 to TRBJ1-6; 12 nucleotides align to TRBD1. Per germline, CDR1 MDHEN and CDR2 SYDVKM. The CDR3 spans 15 residues. The junction had 7 bases not matched to a gene; V was cut back by 6 bases and J by 10 bases. The CDR3 region has the DNA TGTGCCAGCAGGGATGGGACAGGGGGCCTCTCACCCCTCCACTTT. This translates into CASRDGTGGLSPLHF.

The chain employs TRBV7-8 and TRBJ2-7, with D possibly matching TRBD1 (6 bases). The CDR3 extends over 14 amino acids. Germline V gene data show CDR1 as SGHVS and CDR2 as FQNEAQ. Trimming cost V 4 bases and J 7 bases, with 17 bases left between them. The CDR3 nucleotides read TGTGCCAGCAGCTGGGCGCAGGGGACGGGTGAGCAGTACTTC. It encodes CASSWAQGTGEQYF.

The chain uses TRBV3-1 and TRBJ2-7; D is uncertain. Germline CDR1 LGHDT, CDR2 YNNKEL (reference sequence). There are 12 residues in the CDR3. With 4 bases removed from V and 6 bases from J, the gap between germline ends came to 10 bases. CDR3 sequence reads: CASSLERTEQYF. Written as DNA, the CDR3 is TGTGCCAGCAGCCTAGAGAGGACCGAGCAGTACTTC.

V usage is TRBV5-6 and J usage is TRBJ2-3; D might be TRBD1 (5 bases). Germline V lookup: CDR1 SGHDT, CDR2 YYEEEE. The CDR3 extends over 15 amino acids. V dropped 2 bases and J dropped 6 bases, with 16 bases sitting between them. Here the CDR3 DNA reads TGTGCCAGCAGCTTAGGGGCTCTCCACGAGGATACGCAGTATTTT. Translation gives CASSLGALHEDTQYF.

The chain combines TRBV2 with TRBJ1-6; 7 bases align to TRBD1. The CDR3 covers 18 residues. After removal of 0 bases from V and 0 bases from J, the junction contained 5 bases not matched to a gene. Per the germline V gene, CDR1 is SNHLY and CDR2 is FYNNEI. In DNA, the CDR3 is TGTGCCAGCAGTGAAGCCCTAGACAGGGCCTCCTATAATTCACCCCTCCACTTT. Its translation is CASSEALDRASYNSPLHF. The full variable domain, its missing parts supplied by reference TRBV2 and TRBJ1-6, is EPEVTQTPSHQVTQMGQEVILRCVPISNHLYFYWYRQILGQKVEFLVSFYNNEISEKSEIFDDQFSVERPDGSNFTLKIRSTKLEDSAMYFCASSEALDRASYNSPLHFGNGTRLTVT.

The rearrangement links TRBV28 to TRBJ2-7; TRBD1 agrees at 9 bases. The CDR3 sequence is 15 residues long. The V gene end was trimmed by 6 bases and the J gene end by 3 bases; junction bases not matched to a gene: 9. Per the germline V gene, CDR1 is MDHEN and CDR2 is SYDVKM. For the CDR3, the DNA is TGTGCCAGCAGCTCGACAGGGGGGATAAACTACGAGCAGTACTTC. This codes for CASSSTGGINYEQYF.

CDR3 loop: CASSSRTDMNTEAFF. The CDR3 DNA sequence: TGTGCCAGCAGCTCGAGGACAGACATGAACACTGAAGCTTTCTTT. J is TRBJ1-1 and V is TRBV7-9; D is perhaps TRBD1 (6 bases). CDR3 length equals 15 residues. Germline loops: CDR1 SEHNR, CDR2 FQNEAQ (reference sequence). Trimming pared 4 bases from V and 0 bases from J, leaving 12 bases between.

The J gene is TRBJ1-4, the V gene TRBV11-2; 8 nucleotides line up with TRBD1. The CDR3 consists of 15 residues. V lost 5 bases and J lost 5; bases outside the gene matches: 7. Germline assignment: CDR1 SGHAT and CDR2 FQNNGV. In nucleotides, the CDR3 is TGTGCCAGCAGCATCGGACAGGGCGCAAATGAAAAACTGTTTTTT. Its translation: CASSIGQGANEKLFF.

The CDR3 here is CASSDGTGNGYGYTF. CDR3 sequence (DNA): TGTGCCAGCAGTGATGGGACAGGGAACGGCTATGGCTACACCTTC. V and J are TRBV6-6 and TRBJ1-2, with TRBD1 matching 9 bases. J lost 4 bases, V lost 5 bases, and 8 bases had no gene match. Germline CDR1 is MNHNY and CDR2 is SVGAGI (reference sequence). The CDR3 is made up of 15 amino acids.

The chain links TRBV3-1 to TRBJ1-5; 7 nucleotides line up with TRBD1. Germline CDR1 reads LGHDT; CDR2 reads YNNKEL (reference sequence). This CDR3 spans 15 amino acids. V shed 5 bases and J 6 bases; nucleotides not matched to a gene: 10. The CDR3 spells CASSGTDRDGQPQHF. The CDR3 coding sequence is TGTGCCAGCAGCGGGACAGACAGGGACGGTCAGCCCCAGCATTTT.

The chain recombines TRBV23-1 with TRBJ1-1; D uncertain. TRBV23-1 is filed as an ORF, its function uncertain. V dropped 4 bases and J dropped 1 base, with 10 bases sitting between them. CDR3 length: 14 amino acids. The CDR3 is CASSLGGWNTEAFF. In DNA, the CDR3 is TGCGCCAGCAGTCTGGGAGGGTGGAACACTGAAGCTTTCTTT.

V and J are TRBV28 and TRBJ2-7; possible D gene TRBD1, 5 bases. V lost 6 bases to trimming and J lost 2 bases, with 14 bases between them. This CDR3 region has 14 residues. Germline CDR1 and CDR2: MDHEN and SYDVKM. The chain's CDR3 is CASSPGVRAYEQYF. In DNA, the CDR3 is TGTGCCAGCAGCCCCGGAGTCAGGGCCTACGAGCAGTACTTC.

This clonotype was counted a single time. The rearrangement links TRBV7-9 to TRBJ1-2; the match to TRBD1 covers 7 bases. V trimming: 4 bases; J trimming: 1 base; junction bases outside the gene matches: 6. The CDR3 has 15 amino acids. Germline V gene sequence: CDR1 SEHNR, CDR2 FQNEAQ (reference sequence). Here the CDR3 reads CASSSPGQLNYGYTF. Here the CDR3 DNA reads TGTGCCAGCAGCTCCCCGGGACAGCTTAACTATGGCTACACCTTC. The entire variable domain, with the rest obtained from reference TRBV7-9 and TRBJ1-2, is as follows: DTGVSQNPRHKITKRGQNVTFRCDPISEHNRLYWYRQTLGQGPEFLTYFQNEAQLEKSRLLSDRFSAERPKGSFSTLEIQRTEQGDSAMYLCASSSPGQLNYGYTFGSGTRLTVV.

The table lists this clonotype with a few counts. This rearrangement joins TRBV7-9 to TRBJ2-7, with a possible D match to TRBD2 (5 bases). Germline CDR1 is SEHNR and CDR2 is FQNEAQ (reference sequence). V lost 11 bases and J lost 2, with 13 bases in between. The CDR3 totals 12 residues. The CDR3 spells CAAGPWTYEQYF. The CDR3 region has the DNA TGTGCCGCGGGTCCTTGGACCTACGAGCAGTACTTC.

The rearrangement joins TRBV29-1 to TRBJ1-2; no clear D gene. Germline assignment: CDR1 SQVTM and CDR2 ANQGSEA. Trimming took off 3 bases at V and 5 bases at J, with 13 bases between the two ends. The CDR3 is made up of 13 amino acids. This CDR3 is CSVDLETHYGYTF. CDR3 coding DNA: TGCAGCGTTGACTTGGAGACTCATTATGGCTACACCTTC.

The rearrangement links TRBV29-1 to TRBJ2-2, with D hard to call. The CDR3 totals 16 residues. V was cut by 3 bases and J by 3 bases, with 17 bases left in between. CDR1 SQVTM and CDR2 ANQGSEA come from the germline V gene. The CDR3 sequence is CSVDVGQDGHTGELFF. CDR3 bases: TGCAGCGTTGATGTAGGGCAGGATGGTCACACCGGGGAGCTGTTTTTT.

This clonotype was seen a handful of times. The V and J genes are TRBV4-2 and TRBJ2-7; 11 bases are shared with TRBD2. CDR3 size: 15 residues. Germline assignment: CDR1 LGHNA and CDR2 YNFKEQ. Germline trimming cut 0 bases from V and 4 bases from J; bases unmatched to any gene: 2. The CDR3 bases are TGTGCCAGCAGCCAAGATACTAGCGGGGGTTACGAGCAGTACTTC. Amino acid sequence: CASSQDTSGGYEQYF.

The chain joins TRBV3-1 to TRBJ2-5; 9 bases agree with TRBD1. The CDR3 has 15 amino acids. Germline V lookup: CDR1 LGHDT, CDR2 YNNKEL (reference sequence). V shed 4 bases and J 4 bases; nucleotides not matched to a gene: 7. CDR3: CASSPRDRVGETQYF. The CDR3 DNA reads TGTGCCAGCAGCCCCCGGGACAGGGTAGGAGAGACCCAGTACTTC.

This clonotype appeared a few times. The chain links TRBV6-5 to TRBJ1-5; 8 bases agree with TRBD1. This CDR3 region has 14 residues. CDR1 and CDR2 (germline): MNHEY, SVGAGI. V lost 2 bases, J lost 5 bases, and 2 bases stayed unmatched. As DNA, the CDR3 is TGTGCCAGCAGTTACGGACAGGGATATCAGCCCCAGCATTTT. This translates into CASSYGQGYQPQHF.

This sequence joins TRBV30 and TRBJ2-7; a possible D gene is TRBD1 (6 bases). V was shortened by 0 bases and J by 5 bases, with 8 bases between the two germline ends. The CDR3 is 12 residues long. Per germline, CDR1 GTSNPN and CDR2 SVGIG (reference sequence). CDR3 region: CAWSVAGDEQYF. The CDR3 DNA sequence: TGTGCCTGGAGTGTAGCAGGGGACGAGCAGTACTTC.

V usage is TRBV12-3 or TRBV12-4 and J usage is TRBJ1-1; D remains unclear. V was clipped by 6 bases and J by 5 bases, with 13 bases between them. The length of the CDR3 is 13 residues. The CDR3 region has the DNA TGTGCCAGCAGAGTGGGGATCTGGACTGAAGCTTTCTTT. Translating gives CASRVGIWTEAFF.

The chain is built from TRBV29-1 and TRBJ2-2, with TRBD1 matching 8 bases. CDR1 is SQVTM, CDR2 ANQGSEA, per germline. Trimming removed 8 bases from V and 2 bases from J; junction bases left unmatched: 4. The CDR3 is 13 residues long. The CDR3 protein is CSTDRDNTGELFF. The CDR3 bases are TGCAGCACGGACAGGGATAACACCGGGGAGCTGTTTTTT.

The chain has TRBV5-4 and TRBJ1-3; D uncertain. CDR1 SGHNT and CDR2 YYREEE come from the germline V gene (reference sequence). The CDR3 is made up of 14 amino acids. V dropped 3 bases and J dropped 2 bases, with 9 bases sitting between them. The CDR3 nucleotides are TGTGCCAGCAGCTGGGAACCAGCTGGAAACACCATATATTTT. It translates to CASSWEPAGNTIYF.

V and J are TRBV6-2 or TRBV6-3 and TRBJ1-1; maybe TRBD1 (5 bases). Looked up from germline, CDR1 is MNHEY and CDR2 is SVGEGT. Trimming removed 8 bases at V and 1 base at J, with 14 bases between. The CDR3 has 14 residues. CDR3 sequence reads: CASGTDSGNTEAFF. As DNA, the CDR3 is TGTGCCAGCGGGACCGATTCAGGGAACACTGAAGCTTTCTTT.

The J gene is TRBJ1-2, the V gene TRBV19, with a tentative D call TRBD1 (5 bases). The V and J ends lost 7 bases and 5 bases respectively, with 14 bases between them. In germline, CDR1 is LNHDA, CDR2 SQIVND (reference sequence). This CDR3 region has 13 residues. The CDR3 sequence: CASNPGRGYGYTF. CDR3 bases: TGTGCCAGTAACCCGGGACGGGGGTATGGCTACACCTTC.

The count of this clonotype is one. The rearrangement uses TRBV3-1 and TRBJ2-2; D unresolved. Germline CDR1 is LGHDT and CDR2 is YNNKEL (reference sequence). The CDR3 extends over 12 amino acids. V lost 5 bases to trimming and J lost 2 bases, with 3 bases between them. CDR3 sequence: CASSFNTGELFF. CDR3 nucleotides: TGTGCCAGCAGCTTTAACACCGGGGAGCTGTTTTTT.

The rearrangement links TRBV11-2 to TRBJ1-4; D call uncertain. The CDR3 contains 13 residues. Germline V lookup: CDR1 SGHAT, CDR2 FQNNGV. The ends were cut back, 5 bases at V and 0 bases at J, with 4 bases in the middle. The CDR3 sequence: CASSPATNEKLFF. The CDR3 nucleotides read TGTGCCAGCAGCCCGGCAACTAATGAAAAACTGTTTTTT.